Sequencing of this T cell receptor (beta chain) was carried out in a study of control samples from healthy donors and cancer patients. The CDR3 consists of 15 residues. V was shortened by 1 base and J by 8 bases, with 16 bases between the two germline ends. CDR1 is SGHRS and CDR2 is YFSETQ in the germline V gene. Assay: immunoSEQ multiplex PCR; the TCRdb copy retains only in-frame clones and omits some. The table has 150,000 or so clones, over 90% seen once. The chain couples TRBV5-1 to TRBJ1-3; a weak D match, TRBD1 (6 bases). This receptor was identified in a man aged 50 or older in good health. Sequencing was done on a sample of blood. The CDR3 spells CASSLSPQGRDTIYF. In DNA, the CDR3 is TGCGCCAGCAGCTTGAGTCCACAGGGCCGCGACACCATATATTTT.